A single TCR beta chain is shown here with its context. V gave up 6 bases and J gave up 4 bases, with 9 bases separating them. Germline CDR1 MNHEY, CDR2 SVGAGI. This CDR3 is 12 amino acids long. The data derive from a study of blood T cell repertoires in COVID-19. Study overall: The cDNA or gDNA used as material had been derived from T cells, B-cell-depleted T cells, or PBMCs.

Source study methods: How many nucleated cells were present was estimated from reference gene primer amplification. Using immunoSEQ multiplex PCR, the repertoire was profiled, and TCRdb retains in-frame clones only, with some absent. Clonal size and the V and J genes are those of that table, whereas D and trimming came from the DNA. The sample records approximately 190,000 clones, roughly 80% being singletons. This chain links TRBV6-5 with TRBJ1-2; D remains unclear. The sample comprised peripheral blood. This clonotype was sampled from a woman between 25 and 40 years old with acute or convalescent COVID-19. The CDR3 DNA reads as TGTGCCAGCAGCAGAGGAGTCTATGGCTACACCTTC. Amino acid sequence: CASSRGVYGYTF.